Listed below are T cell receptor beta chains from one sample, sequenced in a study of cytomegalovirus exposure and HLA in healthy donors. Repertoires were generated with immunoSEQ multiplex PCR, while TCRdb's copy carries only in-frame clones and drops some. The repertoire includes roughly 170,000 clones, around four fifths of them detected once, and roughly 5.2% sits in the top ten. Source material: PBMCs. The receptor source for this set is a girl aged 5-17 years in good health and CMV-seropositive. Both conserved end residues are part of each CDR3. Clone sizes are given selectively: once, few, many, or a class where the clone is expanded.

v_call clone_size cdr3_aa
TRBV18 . CASSPSNRKAGYTF
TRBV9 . CASSVTGRTYNEQFF
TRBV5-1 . CASSLGGSYNSPLHF
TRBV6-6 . CASSSQARLYTDTQYF
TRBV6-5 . CAVGERGPGDTQYF
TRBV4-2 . CASSQETALGEETQYF
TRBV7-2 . CASSLAGQGGQPQHF
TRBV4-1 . CASSQGSDRETQYF
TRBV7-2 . CASSYGTSGYEQYF
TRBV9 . CASSVAGGHTDTQYF
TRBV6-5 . CASSYGPQMNTEAFF
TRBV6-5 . CASTATASRLYGYTF
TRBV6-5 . CASSYLAGSYNEQFF
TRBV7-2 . CASSHPQGVYGYTF
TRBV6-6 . CASRDVWENYEQYF
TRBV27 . CATSQWDRAIKNYGYTF
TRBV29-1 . CSAATGGDYGYTF
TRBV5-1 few CASSQGLAGLSYEQYF
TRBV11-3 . CASSLRDRERGTEAFF
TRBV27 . CASSTTQGVAHEQYF
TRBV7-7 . CASSLSGGGAYEQYF
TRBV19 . CASSIGGSRGYEQYF
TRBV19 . CASRDTRSYEQYF
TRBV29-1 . CSVEGAAGGPTEAFF
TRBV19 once CASTTQANTEAFF
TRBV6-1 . CASSSTGNYEQYF
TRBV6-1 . CASRGQSLEAFF
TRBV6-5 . CASSSNSYEQYF
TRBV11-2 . CASSSWGQGDTGELFF
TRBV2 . CASSEYGVRQPQHF
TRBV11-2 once CASSLGGGRIYEQYF
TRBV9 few CASSDGTSGGPGDTQYF
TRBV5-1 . CASSYPGNEQFF
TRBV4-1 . CASSFPTPPDRANNEQFF
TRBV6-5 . CASSYSGGRSTEAFF
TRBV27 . CASSLASSGTGAYNEQFF
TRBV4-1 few CASSPDSTEAFF